This T cell receptor beta chain was recovered during a study of blood T cells in healthy people across ages. Study at large: When template switching was applied, about one barcoded beta molecule was captured per two T cells. General observations from the study: Among long-lived donors, naive CD4+ cells were more numerous and diversity higher than in aged donors. Among T cells, TCR beta diversity per million cells dropped roughly linearly as age rose.

The people who gave samples were healthy Caucasians from Russia, aged roughly 6 to 90. V was trimmed by 0 bases and J by 6 bases, leaving 11 bases between them. This CDR3 has 15 residues. Germline CDR1 KGHSH, CDR2 LQKENI. On this clonotype itself: Its antigen remains unidentified.

The second PCR ran about 6 to 12 cycles with a sample-barcoded 5' primer and J-beta primers. Using its own MiXCR run on the 5' RACE reads, TCRdb lists one record per CDR3 protein. The sample lists around 1.7 million distinct CDR3 sequences, approximately 30% occurring once. The specimen sequenced was blood. The rearrangement joins TRBV18 to TRBJ2-2; TRBD1 might be the D (6 bases). The TCR comes from a woman younger than 45 in good health. Written as DNA, the CDR3 is TGTGCCAGCTCACCACCGGACAGCTGGGCCGGGGAGCTGTTTTTT. Its translation is CASSPPDSWAGELFF.